Each of the 18 T cell receptor beta chains below was sequenced from the same sample in a study of CD8 T cells in Susac syndrome. With random hexamers, reverse transcription was performed on about 0.45 to 1 ug of RNA. TCRdb redid the calling of the immunoSEQ multiplex PCR reads with MiXCR, one entry per CDR3 protein. The data show 150,000 to 200,000 distinct CDR3 sequences, over 90% seen once. Sequencing was done on a sample of CD4+ T cells from PBMCs. Every receptor here comes from a human donor with Susac syndrome.

In this sample, this clonotype turned up once. The chain couples TRBV20-1 to TRBJ1-2; the match to TRBD1 covers 10 bases. V lost 5 bases, J lost 5 bases, and 5 bases stayed unmatched. CDR1 is DFQATT, CDR2 SNEGSKA, per germline (reference sequence). The CDR3 has 13 amino acids. The CDR3 is CSAPGQGIYGYTF. For the CDR3, the DNA is TGCAGTGCTCCGGGACAGGGGATTTATGGCTACACCTTC.

This chain uses TRBV15 with TRBJ1-6; the D is unclear. The V end was cut by 1 base, the J end by 10 bases, with 8 bases between. This CDR3 region has 13 residues. Germline assignment: CDR1 LNHNV and CDR2 YYDKDF (reference sequence). The CDR3 DNA reads as TGTGCCACCAGCAGAGCCTTGGGGTCACCCCTCCACTTT. Translation: CATSRALGSPLHF.

V gene TRBV20-1 combines with J gene TRBJ1-3; a possible D gene is TRBD1 (5 bases). The CDR3 spans 14 residues. V lost 0 bases and J 2 bases, leaving 8 bases between the germline ends. CDR1 and CDR2 from the germline V gene are DFQATT and SNEGSKA (reference sequence). The CDR3 DNA reads TGCAGTGCTAGAGATACGGGGGCTGGAAACACCATATATTTT. This codes for CSARDTGAGNTIYF.

The V call is TRBV27, the J call TRBJ2-6; unclear D gene. The CDR3 extends over 15 amino acids. Germline V lookup: CDR1 MNHEY, CDR2 SMNVEV (reference sequence). Trimming removed 3 bases at V and 2 bases at J, with 8 bases between. This CDR3 reads CASSFLDTGANVLTF. The CDR3 DNA follows: TGTGCCAGCAGTTTTTTGGATACTGGGGCCAACGTCCTGACTTTC.

The chain has TRBV4-2 and TRBJ2-1, with TRBD1 as a possible D gene (5 bases). Trimming stripped 0 bases from V and 6 bases from J, with 12 bases between. The CDR3 covers 15 residues. Germline CDR1 and CDR2: LGHNA and YNFKEQ. The CDR3, as DNA: TGTGCCAGCAGCCAAGATGCGACAGCCACCAATGAGCAGTTCTTC. Translation gives CASSQDATATNEQFF.

The chain carries TRBV12-3 or TRBV12-4 and TRBJ1-5, with a weak D call TRBD1 (5 bases). The CDR3 loop spans 14 amino acids. V shed 0 bases and J shed 7 bases, with 10 bases lying between them. The CDR3 DNA reads TGTGCCAGCAGTTTAGCCCCGGGGACGCAGCCCCAGCATTTT. It is translated as CASSLAPGTQPQHF.

This chain links TRBV29-1 with TRBJ2-2; TRBD2 matches 9 bases. Germline-derived CDR1 and CDR2 are SQVTM and ANQGSEA. The CDR3 loop spans 12 amino acids. Trimming cost V 4 bases and J 6 bases; bases outside gene matches: 0. The CDR3 sequence: CSVGTSAGELFF. For the CDR3, the DNA is TGCAGCGTTGGGACTAGCGCCGGGGAGCTGTTTTTT.

This clonotype was picked up one time. V is TRBV12-3 or TRBV12-4 and J is TRBJ2-3; 10 nucleotides match TRBD2. The CDR3 runs to 15 residues. J gave up 6 bases and V 2 bases, and 5 bases lay outside the gene matches. CDR3 protein: CASSLNLAGVDTQYF. The DNA of the CDR3 is TGTGCCAGCAGTTTAAACCTAGCGGGAGTGGATACGCAGTATTTT.

The rearrangement joins TRBV9 to TRBJ2-7; no firm D call. Trimming removed 0 bases at V and 0 bases at J, with 7 bases between. The CDR3 is made up of 14 amino acids. Germline V gives CDR1 SGDLS, CDR2 YYNGEE. The CDR3 region has the DNA TGTGCCAGCAGCGTAGTCAGCAACTCCTACGAGCAGTACTTC. It codes for CASSVVSNSYEQYF.

The chain employs TRBV5-5 and TRBJ1-5, with D tentatively TRBD1 (5 bases). This CDR3 comprises 14 residues. V was shortened by 5 bases and J by 6 bases, with 15 bases between the two germline ends. Per germline, CDR1 SGHKS and CDR2 YYEKEE (reference sequence). CDR3 amino acids: CASSLSGGSQPQHF. The CDR3 bases are TGTGCCAGCAGTTTGTCTGGGGGGAGTCAGCCCCAGCATTTT. The complete variable domain, with remaining parts taken from reference TRBV5-5 and TRBJ1-5, reads DAGVTQSPTHLIKTRGQQVTLRCSPISGHKSVSWYQQVLGQGPQFIFQYYEKEERGRGNFPDRFSARQFPNYSSELNVNALLLGDSALYLCASSLSGGSQPQHFGDGTRLSIL.

The V gene is TRBV20-1, the J gene TRBJ2-1; 9 bases line up with TRBD2. The CDR3 covers 14 residues. J lost 9 bases, V lost 5 bases, and 11 bases had no gene match. The germline V gene has CDR1 DFQATT and CDR2 SNEGSKA (reference sequence). In nucleotides, the CDR3 is TGCAGTGCTCTCGACTTTAGTAGCGGGGGTGAGCAGTTCTTC. Protein sequence: CSALDFSSGGEQFF.

V and J are TRBV20-1 and TRBJ2-2; D is perhaps TRBD1 (5 bases). Germline CDR1 is DFQATT and CDR2 is SNEGSKA (reference sequence). With 3 bases removed from V and 7 bases from J, the gap between germline ends came to 12 bases. The CDR3 is made up of 13 amino acids. The CDR3: CSARGQIIGELFF. The CDR3 nucleotides are TGCAGTGCTAGGGGGCAGATCATCGGGGAGCTGTTTTTT.

The chain combines TRBV3-1 with TRBJ1-1, with TRBD1 as a possible D gene (5 bases). The CDR3 has 15 amino acids. Between the trimmed V and J ends, which lost 4 bases and 0 bases, there was a span of 12 bases. Germline values: CDR1 LGHDT, CDR2 YNNKEL (reference sequence). DNA for the CDR3: TGTGCCAGCAGCCTACTAACGGGGCTGAACACTGAAGCTTTCTTT. Translated: CASSLLTGLNTEAFF.

The V and J genes are TRBV12-3 or TRBV12-4 and TRBJ1-5; D may be TRBD1 (6 bases). Trimming shortened V by 3 bases and J by 4 bases, and 10 bases separated the two germline ends. CDR3 length equals 14 residues. CDR3 in DNA: TGTGCCAGCAGTTTGCAAGGGGGTAATCAGCCCCAGCATTTT. This sequence encodes CASSLQGGNQPQHF.

This chain links TRBV20-1 with TRBJ2-7; 9 nucleotides line up with TRBD2. Germline CDR1 DFQATT, CDR2 SNEGSKA (reference sequence). The CDR3 runs 15 residues. The trim removed 4 bases at V and 5 bases at J, leaving 12 bases unmatched. CDR3 in DNA: TGCAGTGCTAACCAGGCGGGAGGGCCGGGCAACGAGCAGTACTTC. Residues: CSANQAGGPGNEQYF.

The J gene is TRBJ2-7, the V gene TRBV24-1; the match to TRBD2 covers 8 bases. J gave up 2 bases and V 6 bases, and 5 bases lay outside the gene matches. From germline, CDR1 is KGHDR and CDR2 SFDVKD. The CDR3 has 14 amino acids. CDR3 region: CATSPSGRPYEQYF. CDR3 coding DNA: TGTGCCACCAGTCCAAGCGGGAGACCCTACGAGCAGTACTTC.

This chain connects TRBV20-1 to TRBJ2-1; 8 bases line up with TRBD2. Germline assignment: CDR1 DFQATT and CDR2 SNEGSKA (reference sequence). This CDR3 has 14 amino acids. Unmatched junction bases numbered 5, after V lost 6 bases and J lost 1 base. The CDR3 loop reads CSANPGGSYNEQFF. In DNA, the CDR3 is TGCAGTGCAAACCCGGGGGGGTCCTACAATGAGCAGTTCTTC.

The chain couples TRBV3-1 to TRBJ2-1; D unclear. Deletions cut 0 bases from V and 0 bases from J, with 9 bases between. The CDR3 is 16 residues long. Germline V lookup: CDR1 LGHDT, CDR2 YNNKEL (reference sequence). The CDR3 region is CASSQDLASSYNEQFF. In DNA, the CDR3 is TGTGCCAGCAGCCAAGATCTGGCAAGCTCCTACAATGAGCAGTTCTTC.